This TCR beta chain is from a study of shared clonotypes between healthy human individuals. Overall study findings and caveats: Rarefaction revealed incomplete sorted-subset sequencing despite large depth.

Points on this clone: The antigen remains unidentified. Other DNA sequences in the sample encode the same CDR3.

The protocol was immunoSEQ multiplex PCR, while the TCRdb copy is restricted to in-frame clones and leaves out a portion. This sample has approximately 2,200,000 clones, with about 93% found just once. The naive CD8 subset, CD45RO-negative cells positively selected for CCR7, excluded terminally differentiated effector memory CD45RA+ cells. Sequenced sample: naive CD8+ T cells from PBMCs. This TCR was sampled from a man aged 18 to 30 in good health. Some clones in this sample may be carry-over from other donors' samples.

CDR3 sequence (DNA): TGTGCCAGCAGTTTAGGGACTGCCTACGAGCAGTACTTC. It is translated as CASSLGTAYEQYF. The rearrangement links TRBV28 to TRBJ2-7; D is perhaps TRBD2 (6 bases). The germline V gene encodes CDR1 MDHEN and CDR2 SYDVKM. Trimming cost V 2 bases and J 2 bases, with 7 bases left between them. The CDR3 covers 13 residues.